This is a list of T cell receptor beta chains from one sample in a study of CD8+ T cells in alopecia areata. Repertoires were generated with immunoSEQ multiplex PCR, while TCRdb's copy carries only in-frame clones and drops some. The sample lists some 88,000 clones, 40% to 50% occurring once. The sequences come from CD8+ T cells sorted from blood, collected at week 24, from a patient treated with tofacitinib. The receptors shown here come from a human donor with alopecia areata. The CDR3 runs from the conserved cysteine through the conserved F or W. D genes are given only for firm matches. Some rows have no size entry. The others give once, few or many, or a class for an expanded clone.

D,length,size,V,J,CDR3,DNA
TRBD1,13,.,TRBV29-1,TRBJ1-2,CSAPGQGIYGYTF,TGCAGCGCTCCGGGACAGGGAATCTATGGCTACACCTTC
.,16,.,TRBV7-9,TRBJ2-7,CASSQDSTSPSYEQYF,TGTGCCAGCAGCCAAGATTCGACTAGTCCCTCCTACGAGCAGTACTTC
TRBD2,15,once,TRBV4-2,TRBJ2-7,CASSQQAGEVYEQYF,TGTGCCAGCAGCCAACAAGCGGGAGAGGTCTACGAGCAGTACTTC
.,16,.,TRBV7-9,TRBJ2-2,CDKTGWNNRNTGELFF,TGTGACAAAACAGGGTGGAATAATCGAAACACCGGGGAGCTGTTTTTT
.,12,few,TRBV7-2,TRBJ2-7,CASSDSPYEQYF,TGTGCCAGCAGCGACAGTCCCTACGAGCAGTACTTC
.,14,few,TRBV15,TRBJ2-5,CATSRVQWGETQYF,TGTGCCACCAGCAGAGTTCAATGGGGAGAGACCCAGTACTTC
.,14,.,TRBV5-1,TRBJ1-1,CASSLSVGGTEAFF,TGCGCCAGCAGCTTGAGCGTGGGGGGCACTGAAGCTTTCTTT
TRBD2,13,.,TRBV9,TRBJ2-1,CASSETSGNEQFF,TGTGCCAGCAGTGAGACTAGCGGCAATGAGCAGTTCTTC
.,13,.,TRBV29-1,TRBJ1-2,CSVEVGGAYGYTF,TGCAGCGTTGAGGTTGGGGGGGCCTATGGCTACACCTTC
.,15,.,TRBV7-6,TRBJ1-1,CASSLDQKSNTEAFF,TGTGCCAGCAGCCTAGACCAGAAGTCGAACACTGAAGCTTTCTTT
.,14,few,TRBV7-7,TRBJ2-3,CASSLGGVTDTQYF,TGTGCTAGCAGCTTAGGAGGGGTAACAGATACGCAGTATTTT
.,12,.,TRBV29-1,TRBJ2-1,CSSWGPRPEQFF,TGCAGCTCCTGGGGCCCGAGACCTGAGCAGTTCTTC
.,16,.,TRBV7-6,TRBJ2-5,CASSLAIRLFQETQYF,TGTGCCAGCAGCTTAGCGATCCGACTATTCCAAGAGACCCAGTACTTC
.,14,few,TRBV13,TRBJ1-3,CASSLGTVGNTIYF,TGTGCCAGCAGCTTAGGAACCGTAGGAAACACCATATATTTT
.,13,few,TRBV14,TRBJ2-7,CASSPGLLYEQYF,TGTGCCAGCAGCCCAGGACTTCTCTACGAGCAGTACTTC
.,12,.,TRBV30,TRBJ2-7,CAWNGQTYEQYF,TGTGCCTGGAACGGCCAAACCTACGAGCAGTACTTC
.,13,few,TRBV9,TRBJ2-4,CASSVQGSGIQYF,TGTGCCAGCAGCGTCCAGGGTAGCGGCATTCAGTACTTC
.,16,few,TRBV7-8,TRBJ2-1,CASSQLGSGSYNEQFF,TGTGCCAGCAGCCAACTCGGTAGCGGATCCTACAATGAGCAGTTCTTC
.,13,.,TRBV27,TRBJ2-3,CASSFRRTDTQYF,TGTGCCAGCAGTTTTAGGCGCACAGATACGCAGTATTTT
TRBD1,14,few,TRBV5-1,TRBJ1-5,CASSLTGVNQPQHF,TGCGCCAGCAGCTTGACAGGGGTAAATCAGCCCCAGCATTTT
TRBD1,13,.,TRBV19,TRBJ1-4,CASGTAPNEKLFF,TGTGCCAGTGGGACAGCACCTAATGAAAAACTGTTTTTT
.,15,.,TRBV4-1,TRBJ1-5,CASSQDGRGLQPQHF,TGCGCCAGCAGCCAAGATGGTAGGGGGTTGCAGCCCCAGCATTTT
.,12,.,TRBV5-1,TRBJ1-1,CASSETRGEAFF,TGCGCCAGCAGCGAAACGAGGGGCGAAGCTTTCTTT
TRBD1,14,.,TRBV6-6,TRBJ1-5,CASDRGFGNQPQHF,TGTGCCAGCGACAGGGGTTTTGGCAATCAGCCCCAGCATTTT
.,12,.,TRBV15,TRBJ1-5,CATRGSNQPQHF,TGTGCCACCCGGGGGAGCAATCAGCCCCAGCATTTT
TRBD2,15,.,TRBV4-1,TRBJ2-2,CASSTSAGDTGELFF,TGCGCCAGCAGCACGTCGGCGGGGGACACCGGGGAGCTGTTTTTT
TRBD1,14,few,TRBV27,TRBJ2-7,CASSLNRGREEQYF,TGTGCCAGCAGTTTAAACAGGGGGCGGGAAGAGCAGTACTTC
.,16,once,TRBV19,TRBJ2-1,CASSPRWGGDVNEQFF,TGTGCCAGTAGTCCCCGGTGGGGCGGGGATGTCAATGAGCAGTTCTTC
.,14,.,TRBV28,TRBJ1-2,CASSLRGQGYGYTF,TGTGCCAGCAGTCTCCGAGGGCAGGGTTATGGCTACACCTTC
.,17,few,TRBV4-1,TRBJ2-5,CASSHVVVGGPVAAQYF,TGCGCCAGCAGCCACGTCGTTGTCGGGGGTCCCGTCGCGGCCCAGTACTTC
TRBD2,17,few,TRBV11-2,TRBJ2-5,CASSGRGLAAARETQYF,TGTGCCAGCAGCGGAAGGGGACTAGCTGCCGCGAGGGAGACCCAGTACTTC